These 13 T cell receptor beta chains originate from one sample sequenced in a study of CD8 T cells in ankylosing spondylitis (dated 2017 in TCRdb). The method was 5' RACE. Sequencing used an Illumina HiSeq 2500. TCRdb took the public reads, trimmed them with fastp at Q25, ran MiXCR for clone calling and kept in-frame beta chains. Entries are consolidated by CDR3 protein sequence, retaining the most common genes and DNA. The sample profile shows hundreds of thousands of distinct CDR3 sequences; 12% of them were found once. The ten largest clones represent roughly 0.51% of the sample. Which antigens these TCRs recognize remains unknown. On the study overall, not on this receptor specifically: A TCR beta motif of several highly homologous amino acid variants appeared characteristic of blood from ankylosing spondylitis patients.

Specimen: blood, either unsorted or a sorted T cell fraction (not recorded which). The receptors stem from a male donor with ankylosing spondylitis.

J is TRBJ2-3 and V is TRBV7-2; 10 bases align to TRBD2. The CDR3 is made up of 18 amino acids. Losses at the gene ends were 0 bases for V and 6 bases for J; bases not matched to a gene: 12. From germline, CDR1 is SGHTA and CDR2 FQGNSA. The CDR3 here is CASSLARTSGGATDTQYF. The CDR3 DNA reads as TGTGCCAGCAGCTTAGCGAGAACCAGCGGGGGGGCAACCGATACGCAGTATTTT.

This sequence joins TRBV11-3 and TRBJ2-2, with no clear D. This CDR3 has 14 amino acids. The V end was cut by 3 bases, the J end by 2 bases, with 7 bases between. CDR1 SGHNT and CDR2 YENEEA come from the germline V gene. The CDR3 DNA sequence: TGTGCCAGCAGCTTCTCCTACAACACCGGGGAGCTGTTTTTT. Protein: CASSFSYNTGELFF.

V gene TRBV12-3 or TRBV12-4 combines with J gene TRBJ1-6, with D unclear. V dropped 3 bases and J dropped 10 bases, with 13 bases sitting between them. CDR3 length: 14 residues. The CDR3 DNA reads as TGTGCCAGCAGTTTGCCCAGGCCGACCTCACCCCTCCACTTT. This codes for CASSLPRPTSPLHF.

The rearrangement joins TRBV5-1 to TRBJ1-2; tentatively, D is TRBD1 (5 bases). Germline values: CDR1 SGHRS, CDR2 YFSETQ. The V end lost 0 bases, the J end lost 6 bases, and 12 bases lay between the germline ends. This CDR3 spans 14 amino acids. In nucleotides, the CDR3 is TGCGCCAGCAGCTTGGAAAGGGGTATTGATGGCTACACCTTC. Translation: CASSLERGIDGYTF.

This sequence joins TRBV29-1 and TRBJ2-2, with D unclear. The V and J ends lost 0 bases and 4 bases respectively, with 9 bases between them. The CDR3 extends over 14 amino acids. Germline-derived CDR1 and CDR2 are SQVTM and ANQGSEA. The CDR3 region is CSVEDLRTTGELFF. CDR3 DNA: TGCAGCGTTGAAGATCTGAGAACCACCGGGGAGCTGTTTTTT.

A few counts support this clonotype. The chain carries TRBV12-3 or TRBV12-4 and TRBJ1-3, with D unclear. The CDR3 is 11 amino acids. Trimming cost V 6 bases and J 3 bases, with 3 bases left between them. The chain's CDR3 is CASSGGNTIYF. CDR3 in DNA: TGTGCCAGCAGCGGTGGAAACACCATATATTTT.

The chain employs TRBV4-1 and TRBJ2-2; 10 nucleotides agree with TRBD2. After removal of 6 bases from V and 8 bases from J, the junction contained 6 bases not matched to a gene. CDR1 and CDR2 (germline): MGHRA, YSYEKL. This CDR3 is 14 amino acids long. The CDR3 region has the DNA TGCGCCAGCAGGGTAGCGGGAGGACCGGGGGAGCTGTTTTTT. Translation gives CASRVAGGPGELFF.

This clonotype was recorded a few times. The gene calls are TRBV6-2 or TRBV6-3 and TRBJ2-1; D may be TRBD2 (6 bases). The length of the CDR3 is 14 residues. The V end lost 4 bases, the J end lost 11 bases, and 18 bases lay between the germline ends. Germline V CDR1 and CDR2: MNHEY, SVGEGT. The CDR3 DNA sequence: TGTGCCAGCAGTTCCCCGGGGGTCGGGGAGAAGCAGTTCTTC. Translating it yields CASSSPGVGEKQFF.

The chain is built from TRBV28 and TRBJ2-5; the match to TRBD1 covers 8 bases. J lost 4 bases, V lost 2 bases, and 3 bases had no gene match. The length of the CDR3 is 14 residues. Per the germline V gene, CDR1 is MDHEN and CDR2 is SYDVKM. CDR3 sequence reads: CASSLSGQGETQYF. The CDR3 DNA is TGTGCCAGCAGTTTAAGTGGACAGGGAGAGACCCAGTACTTC.

This clonotype has a count of ten or more. The J gene is TRBJ2-7, the V gene TRBV29-1; 9 bases line up with TRBD2. J gave up 4 bases and V 6 bases, and 1 base lay outside the gene matches. CDR3 size: 11 residues. In germline, CDR1 is SQVTM, CDR2 ANQGSEA. The DNA of the CDR3 is TGCAGCGTAGCGGGGGGTTACGAGCAGTACTTC. Translated: CSVAGGYEQYF.

This clonotype appeared a few times. The V call is TRBV5-6, the J call TRBJ1-1, with 7 nucleotides matching TRBD1. Germline V gives CDR1 SGHDT, CDR2 YYEEEE. The CDR3 is made up of 15 amino acids. V dropped 0 bases and J dropped 4; count of bases not matched to a gene: 6. The CDR3 reads CASSLGQGKSTEAFF. Written as DNA, the CDR3 is TGTGCCAGCAGCTTGGGACAGGGTAAAAGCACTGAAGCTTTCTTT.

The chain uses TRBV7-2 and TRBJ2-1; D gene uncertain. CDR3 length: 15 residues. Germline-derived CDR1 and CDR2 are SGHTA and FQGNSA. V lost 5 bases, J lost 6 bases, and 17 bases lay in between. The DNA for the CDR3 is TGTGCCAGCAGCCCCCCCGGCCCCCGAGGCAATGAGCAGTTCTTC. Amino acids: CASSPPGPRGNEQFF. Together with reference TRBV7-2 and TRBJ2-1, the CDR3 gives the full variable domain: GAGVSQSPSNKVTEKGKDVELRCDPISGHTALYWYRQSLGQGLEFLIYFQGNSAPDKSGLPSDRFSAERTGGSVSTLTIQRTQQEDSAVYLCASSPPGPRGNEQFFGPGTRLTVL.

The chain is built from TRBV20-1 and TRBJ1-4; D is unresolved. The CDR3 sequence is 15 residues long. Trimming pared 6 bases from V and 3 bases from J, leaving 17 bases between. Germline V gives CDR1 DFQATT, CDR2 SNEGSKA (reference sequence). CDR3 loop: CSARNARGSNEKLFF. As DNA, the CDR3 is TGCAGTGCACGGAACGCACGAGGGTCTAATGAAAAACTGTTTTTT.